A single sample gave rise to the 18 T cell receptor beta chains below, sequenced in a study of blood T cell repertoires in COVID-19. Using immunoSEQ multiplex PCR, the repertoire was profiled, and TCRdb retains in-frame clones only, with some absent. This sample has around 74,000 clones, with around 90% found just once. Sequencing was carried out using peripheral blood. The origin of the receptors is a man aged 50 to 60 with active COVID-19.

CDR3 DNA: TGCAGTGCTAGCGGGGGAAATGAGCAGTTCTTC. It yields the protein CSASGGNEQFF. The chain is built from TRBV20-1 and TRBJ2-1, with a weak D call TRBD2 (6 bases). Deletions cut 3 bases from V and 7 bases from J, with 7 bases between. This CDR3 spans 11 amino acids. Germline V CDR1 and CDR2: DFQATT, SNEGSKA (reference sequence).

The chain links TRBV27 to TRBJ2-5, with 7 bases matching TRBD1. CDR1 is MNHEY, CDR2 SMNVEV, per germline (reference sequence). The CDR3 covers 13 residues. V trimming: 8 bases; J trimming: 5 bases; junction bases outside the gene matches: 8. The CDR3 bases are TGTGCCAGCCGCCCAAGGACAGGCGAGACCCAGTACTTC. It is translated as CASRPRTGETQYF.

V is TRBV28 and J is TRBJ1-6; 9 nucleotides align to TRBD1. V shed 5 bases, J shed 0 bases, and the junction held 14 bases outside the gene matches. The CDR3 contains 20 residues. Germline CDR1 and CDR2: MDHEN and SYDVKM. Written as DNA, the CDR3 is TGTGCCAGCAGTAAAACCCCCGGGACAGGGATAGGCTCCTATAATTCACCCCTCCACTTT. Its translation: CASSKTPGTGIGSYNSPLHF.

The chain carries TRBV6-5 and TRBJ1-2; 7 positions match TRBD1. The CDR3 runs to 14 residues. The J segment lost 8 bases and the V segment lost 6 bases, leaving 12 bases of the junction unmatched. Per germline, CDR1 MNHEY and CDR2 SVGAGI. CDR3 sequence reads: CASRRDRDPWGYTF. The CDR3 DNA is TGTGCCAGCAGACGGGACAGAGATCCTTGGGGCTACACCTTC.

The CDR3 region has the DNA TGTGCCAGCAGACGTAGGGGTTTTCTATGGGGCTACACCTTC. Its translation: CASRRRGFLWGYTF. The genes are TRBV28 and TRBJ1-2, with D tentatively TRBD1 (5 bases). With 6 bases removed from V and 8 bases from J, the gap between germline ends came to 19 bases. From germline, CDR1 is MDHEN and CDR2 SYDVKM. There are 14 residues in the CDR3.

The rearrangement uses TRBV13 and TRBJ1-3; D remains unclear. The CDR3 length is 13 residues. Trimming shortened V by 2 bases and J by 0 bases, and 2 bases separated the two germline ends. Germline V gives CDR1 PRHDT, CDR2 FYEKMQ (reference sequence). This CDR3 is CASSLYSGNTIYF. The CDR3 nucleotides are TGTGCCAGCAGCTTATACTCTGGAAACACCATATATTTT.

The sample holds one count of this clone. The chain couples TRBV29-1 to TRBJ1-2; TRBD1 might be the D (5 bases). Trimming removed 3 bases at V and 4 bases at J, with 6 bases between. CDR1 and CDR2 from the germline V gene are SQVTM and ANQGSEA. This CDR3 contains 11 residues. The CDR3 loop is CSVEGGYGYTF. Written as DNA, the CDR3 is TGCAGCGTTGAGGGGGGCTATGGCTACACCTTC.

The chain combines TRBV5-4 with TRBJ2-3; 10 bases are a match to TRBD2. The germline V gene has CDR1 SGHNT and CDR2 YYREEE (reference sequence). The trim removed 2 bases at V and 4 bases at J, leaving 7 bases unmatched. The CDR3 loop spans 16 amino acids. The CDR3 spells CASSFLSGGGPDTQYF. In nucleotides, the CDR3 is TGTGCCAGCAGCTTCCTAAGCGGGGGGGGCCCAGATACGCAGTATTTT.

This clone was picked up one time. CDR3 DNA: TGTGCCAGCAGCTTCACGCCCAGGGGTGATGAGCAGTTCTTC. Protein product: CASSFTPRGDEQFF. This rearrangement joins TRBV7-2 to TRBJ2-1, with D possibly being TRBD1 (6 bases). Germline V CDR1 and CDR2: SGHTA, FQGNSA. V was shortened by 3 bases and J by 8 bases, with 14 bases between the two germline ends. The CDR3 consists of 14 residues.

The rearrangement joins TRBV19 to TRBJ1-3, with D unclear. This CDR3 has 15 residues. Trimming cost V 3 bases and J 0 bases, with 9 bases left between them. The germline V gene encodes CDR1 LNHDA and CDR2 SQIVND (reference sequence). CDR3 region: CASSIRGDSGNTIYF. Here the CDR3 DNA reads TGTGCCAGTAGTATTCGTGGAGACTCTGGAAACACCATATATTTT.

The genes are TRBV19 and TRBJ1-2, with D unresolved. Germline V CDR1 and CDR2: LNHDA, SQIVND (reference sequence). V was clipped by 6 bases and J by 4 bases, with 15 bases between them. CDR3 length equals 14 residues. The chain's CDR3 is CASSREIEGYGYTF. Written as DNA, the CDR3 is TGTGCCAGTAGCCGAGAAATAGAGGGCTATGGCTACACCTTC.

V is TRBV5-4 and J is TRBJ2-3; D gene uncertain. Trimming stripped 0 bases from V and 5 bases from J, with 16 bases between. Looked up from germline, CDR1 is SGHNT and CDR2 is YYREEE (reference sequence). The CDR3 extends over 16 amino acids. The chain's CDR3 is CASSLELVSSGDTQYF. DNA for the CDR3: TGTGCCAGCAGCTTGGAGTTGGTTAGCTCGGGAGATACGCAGTATTTT.

The rearrangement links TRBV4-3 to TRBJ1-1, with a weak D call TRBD1 (5 bases). Trimming pared 0 bases from V and 7 bases from J, leaving 12 bases between. The CDR3 loop spans 14 amino acids. In germline, CDR1 is LGHNA, CDR2 YSLEER. The CDR3 bases are TGCGCCAGCAGCCAAGAGGCAGGGTCGGTTGAAGCTTTCTTT. This sequence encodes CASSQEAGSVEAFF.

V and J are TRBV6-6 and TRBJ1-2, with D possibly matching TRBD1 (5 bases). The CDR3 spans 14 residues. Germline values: CDR1 MNHNY, CDR2 SVGAGI (reference sequence). Trimming shortened V by 5 bases and J by 8 bases, and 18 bases separated the two germline ends. The CDR3 DNA reads TGTGCCAGCAGTATATACCAGGGCGGTGAGGGCTACACCTTC. Translation: CASSIYQGGEGYTF.

This chain links TRBV5-1 with TRBJ2-5; 8 bases agree with TRBD2. The CDR3 is 15 amino acids. The V gene's germline CDR1 is SGHRS and CDR2 YFSETQ. The V segment lost 6 bases and the J segment 4 bases; nucleotides outside the gene matches: 11. CDR3 protein: CASTLSGTSGETQYF. CDR3 nucleotides: TGCGCCAGCACCCTATCAGGGACTAGTGGAGAGACCCAGTACTTC.

The V call is TRBV4-3, the J call TRBJ1-1; D not resolved. Looked up from germline, CDR1 is LGHNA and CDR2 is YSLEER. This CDR3 has 15 residues. Trimming left V 2 bases short and J 2 bases short, with 12 bases between. CDR3 region: CASSQLMNLNTEAFF. DNA of the CDR3: TGCGCCAGCAGCCAACTAATGAACCTAAACACTGAAGCTTTCTTT.

The V gene is TRBV19, the J gene TRBJ1-5; D uncertain. This CDR3 comprises 13 residues. Trimming took 3 bases from V and 4 from J, leaving 7 bases between them. The germline gives CDR1 LNHDA, CDR2 SQIVND (reference sequence). In DNA, the CDR3 is TGTGCCAGTAGTATTGGTCAGAATCAGCCCCAGCATTTT. Protein product: CASSIGQNQPQHF.

The chain links TRBV11-2 to TRBJ2-2, with no clear D. The CDR3 totals 15 residues. Deletions cut 3 bases from V and 0 bases from J, with 8 bases between. CDR1 SGHAT and CDR2 FQNNGV come from the germline V gene. The DNA of the CDR3 is TGTGCCAGCAGCTTGGAACAGACGAACACCGGGGAGCTGTTTTTT. Encoded protein: CASSLEQTNTGELFF.